This is a list of T cell receptor beta chains from one sample in a study of T cell responses to AZD1222 COVID-19 vaccine. Assay used: immunoSEQ multiplex PCR; TCRdb lists only in-frame clones, some missing. The table records about 70,000 clones, 84% of them present only once. Sequences were derived from peripheral blood, sampled on day 0 of AZD1222 vaccination. These receptors came from an adult in good health. The CDR3 runs from the conserved cysteine through the conserved F or W. D genes are given only for firm matches. The size field is filled for only some rows; it gives once, few, many or a size class.

v_call	clone_size	d_call	j_call	cdr3_nt	cdr3_aa
TRBV10-2	NA	TRBD2	TRBJ2-1	TGCGCCAGCAGTACCGGGACTAGCGGATACAATGAGCAGTTCTTC	CASSTGTSGYNEQFF
TRBV12-5	NA	TRBD1	TRBJ1-2	TGTGCTAGTGTTGGGGACAGGGGGCTTGGCTACACCTTC	CASVGDRGLGYTF
TRBV4-2	NA	TRBD1	TRBJ2-7	TGTGCCAGCAGTTACCGGGACAGCTCCTACGAGCAGTACTTC	CASSYRDSSYEQYF
TRBV28	NA	TRBD1	TRBJ1-1	TGTGCCAGCAGTTCTCTGACAGGGGGCACTGAAGCTTTCTTT	CASSSLTGGTEAFF
TRBV19	once	TRBD1	TRBJ1-1	TGTGCCAGTAAAGAGGCGGGACAGGGGGCTATCGACACTGAAGCTTTCTTT	CASKEAGQGAIDTEAFF
TRBV5-1	NA	NA	TRBJ1-1	TGCGCCAGCAGCTTTGGCGGGACCTCCCGAGCTTTCTTT	CASSFGGTSRAFF
TRBV28	NA	TRBD1	TRBJ1-2	TGTGCCAGCAGTTTAGCGGACAGGGCGCGAACCTTC	CASSLADRARTF
TRBV19	NA	TRBD2	TRBJ2-1	TGTGCCAGTAATAGGCGGGGGGGCAATAATAATGAGCAGTTCTTC	CASNRRGGNNNEQFF
TRBV6-4	NA	NA	TRBJ1-5	TGTGCCAGCAGGAAACGGAAGGGCAATCAGCCCCAGCATTTT	CASRKRKGNQPQHF
TRBV28	NA	TRBD1	TRBJ1-1	TGTGCCAGCAGTCCCTCTGGGACAGCTAACACTGAAGCTTTCTTT	CASSPSGTANTEAFF
TRBV6-2/TRBV6-3	NA	NA	TRBJ1-5	TGTGCCAGCAGTTACCCGTTCAGAACTAGCAATCAGCCCCAGCATTTT	CASSYPFRTSNQPQHF
TRBV9	once	TRBD1	TRBJ2-1	TGTGCCAGCAGCGACGACAGGGGGCGTAACGAGCAGTTCTTC	CASSDDRGRNEQFF
TRBV6-5	NA	TRBD1	TRBJ1-1	TGTGCCAGCAGTCCGTTGACAGGGGCGGGCACTGAAGCTTTCTTT	CASSPLTGAGTEAFF
TRBV10-3	NA	NA	TRBJ1-4	TGTGCCATCAGTGCGATCCGGGGACCTAATGAAAAACTGTTTTTT	CAISAIRGPNEKLFF
TRBV7-9	NA	NA	TRBJ2-7	TGTGCCAGCAGCTCTTGGGACGAGCAGTACTTC	CASSSWDEQYF
TRBV18	few	TRBD1	TRBJ2-7	TGTGCCAGCTCACCGGGGACAGCCCTAGCCTACGAGCAGTACTTC	CASSPGTALAYEQYF
TRBV7-3	NA	TRBD2	TRBJ2-3	TGTGCCAGCAGCTTAAAACTAGCGGGGGGATCAGATACGCAGTATTTT	CASSLKLAGGSDTQYF
TRBV4-1	NA	TRBD2	TRBJ2-1	TGCGCCAGCAGCCAAGAGATTAGCGGGGTATTTCACCCAAATGAGCAGTTCTTC	CASSQEISGVFHPNEQFF
TRBV9	NA	TRBD2	TRBJ2-1	TGTGCCAGCAGCGCTCCCCGTGGACTAGCGGGGGGGCCCTTCAGTGAGCAGTTCTTC	CASSAPRGLAGGPFSEQFF
TRBV6-2/TRBV6-3	NA	NA	TRBJ1-1	TGTGCCAGCAGTTGGGGCGTCACTGAAGCTTTCTTT	CASSWGVTEAFF
TRBV18	NA	NA	TRBJ2-2	TGTGCCAGCTCACTTCGAACCGGGGAGCTGTTTTTT	CASSLRTGELFF
TRBV12-3/TRBV12-4	NA	NA	TRBJ1-1	TGTGCCAGCAGTTTTTACACTGAAGCTTTCTTT	CASSFYTEAFF
TRBV10-3	NA	NA	TRBJ1-5	TGTGCCATCACTGCAGGAGTCAATCAGCCCCAGCATTTT	CAITAGVNQPQHF
TRBV11-2	NA	NA	TRBJ1-1	TGTGCCAGCAGCCTAACAGGCACTGAAGCTTTCTTT	CASSLTGTEAFF
TRBV4-1	NA	NA	TRBJ1-5	TGCGCCAGCAGCTTAAGAGGAGAATTTAACAATCAGCCCCAGCATTTT	CASSLRGEFNNQPQHF
TRBV5-5	NA	TRBD1	TRBJ1-1	TGTGCCAGCAGCTTGGCCGACAGGGACGCCACTGAAGCTTTCTTT	CASSLADRDATEAFF
TRBV7-9	NA	NA	TRBJ1-6	TGTGCCAGCAGCCAGACAGACCTGAATAATTCACCCCTCCACTTT	CASSQTDLNNSPLHF
TRBV12-3/TRBV12-4	NA	NA	TRBJ1-2	TGTGCCAGCAGTTCTCAGGGGTTCTATGGCTACACCTTC	CASSSQGFYGYTF
TRBV9	NA	TRBD1	TRBJ1-1	TGTGCCAGCAGCAGAACAGGGGGCACTGAAGCTTTCTTT	CASSRTGGTEAFF
TRBV5-5	few	NA	TRBJ1-1	TGTGCCAGCAGCCTAACCGGGGGGCTTCGGAACACTGAAGCTTTCTTT	CASSLTGGLRNTEAFF
TRBV6-5	once	TRBD2	TRBJ2-7	TGTGCCAGCAGGGTGGGGAGCGGGGGACGGGAGCAGTACTTC	CASRVGSGGREQYF
TRBV7-2	few	TRBD2	TRBJ2-3	TGTGCCAGCGGGCGGGGGGCTAGCACAGATACGCAGTATTTT	CASGRGASTDTQYF
TRBV4-2	NA	NA	TRBJ2-3	TGTGCCAGCAGCCGTAGCATCTTCACAGATACGCAGTATTTT	CASSRSIFTDTQYF
TRBV9	NA	TRBD2	TRBJ2-5	TGTGCCAGCAGCGTTAGCGGGGGGCAAAACCGAGCGGAGACCCAGTACTTC	CASSVSGGQNRAETQYF
TRBV3-1/TRBV3-2	NA	NA	TRBJ1-6	TGTGCCAGCAGCCAAGATAGTCTGGGTTGGGCCCTCCACTTT	CASSQDSLGWALHF
TRBV27	NA	TRBD1	TRBJ1-5	TGTGCCAGCAGTCCTCGTCACAGGGGGCATCAGCCCCAGCATTTT	CASSPRHRGHQPQHF
TRBV6-2/TRBV6-3	NA	NA	TRBJ2-3	TGTGCCAGCAGTTTCTTTAAGACCACAGATACGCAGTATTTT	CASSFFKTTDTQYF
TRBV5-5	once	NA	TRBJ1-1	TGTGACTTCAGGGAGTACCTCGGATCAGAAGCTTTCTTT	CDFREYLGSEAFF
TRBV21-1	NA	NA	TRBJ2-7	TGTGCCAGCAGCACCCACCCCAGGGGGCGCGACGAGCAGTACTTC	CASSTHPRGRDEQYF
TRBV19	NA	TRBD1	TRBJ2-1	TGTGCCAGTAGTACGGGACAGGCTCCGAACAATGAGCAGTTCTTC	CASSTGQAPNNEQFF
TRBV12-3/TRBV12-4	few	NA	TRBJ1-1	TGTGCCACCTGCGTTCAACAGGGCTTGAGGGCTTTCTTT	CATCVQQGLRAFF
TRBV5-1	NA	NA	TRBJ2-7	TGCGCCAGCAGCTTGGTATCCTACGAGCAGTACTTC	CASSLVSYEQYF
TRBV15	NA	TRBD2	TRBJ2-1	TGTGCCACCAGCAGAGATTTAGCGGGGGTACCGTCCACGTGGGGCAATGAGCAGTTCTTC	CATSRDLAGVPSTWGNEQFF
TRBV7-9	NA	NA	TRBJ1-4	TGTGCCAGCAAAGGGGGGCTAGACGAAAAACTGTTTTTT	CASKGGLDEKLFF
TRBV30	NA	NA	TRBJ1-6	TGTGCCTGGAGTGTGACCAGCTCCTATAATTCACCCCTCCACTTT	CAWSVTSSYNSPLHF
TRBV7-2	NA	TRBD1	TRBJ1-1	TGTGCCAGCAGCCTTAACCAGGGGGCAAACACTGAAGCTTTCTTT	CASSLNQGANTEAFF
TRBV19	NA	NA	TRBJ2-1	TGTGCCAGTACCATCTCCCACGCGGTCTATTACAATGAGCAGTTCTTC	CASTISHAVYYNEQFF
TRBV12-2	NA	NA	TRBJ1-2	TGTGCAAGTCGCTTAGGAGAGGGGTCCTCCTACTATGGCTACACCTTC	CASRLGEGSSYYGYTF
TRBV6-5	NA	NA	TRBJ2-2	TGTGCCAGCAGTCCCGGGGTAGATAACACCGGGGAGCTGTTTTTT	CASSPGVDNTGELFF
TRBV7-3	once	NA	TRBJ2-2	TGTGCCAGCAGTGGGTCCGGACTCCAGAGAACCGGGGAGCTGTTTTTT	CASSGSGLQRTGELFF
TRBV2	NA	NA	TRBJ1-2	TGTGCCAGCGGGGGGAACTATGGCTACACCTTC	CASGGNYGYTF
TRBV5-1	NA	TRBD1	TRBJ1-1	TGCGCCAGCAGCCCGGGACAGAGTTTTAGCGAAGCTTTCTTT	CASSPGQSFSEAFF
TRBV6-2/TRBV6-3	NA	NA	TRBJ1-1	TGTGCCGGCAGTCAGGGGACTGAAGCTTTCTTT	CAGSQGTEAFF